Listed below are T cell receptor beta chains from one sample, sequenced in a study of T cell responses to AZD1222 COVID-19 vaccine. Measured with immunoSEQ multiplex PCR; TCRdb has only the in-frame clones, and not every one. The sample yields about 150,000 clones, around 90% seen once. Sequences were derived from peripheral blood, sampled on day 0 of AZD1222 vaccination. The receptor source for this set is an adult in good health. The CDR3 runs from the conserved cysteine through the conserved F or W. Fields, in order: clone size, J gene, D gene, V gene, CDR3 DNA, CDR3 protein. A D gene is named only where the DNA matches it firmly. Size tells how often a clone was seen (once, few, many) or the class of an expanded clone, and some rows leave it out.

>NA|TRBJ2-1|TRBD2|TRBV7-9
TGTGCCAGCAGCTTAGCTAGCGGGCAAAACAATGAGCAGTTCTTC
CASSLASGQNNEQFF
>NA|TRBJ2-6|NA|TRBV29-1
TGCAGCGTTGGAGGAGCGTTCTCTGGGGCCAACGTCCTGACTTTC
CSVGGAFSGANVLTF
>NA|TRBJ2-1|TRBD1|TRBV7-3
TGTGCCAGCAGCTACGACAGGGTTATCAATGAGCAGTTCTTC
CASSYDRVINEQFF
>NA|TRBJ2-1|NA|TRBV19
TGTGCCAGTAGTAGCGGTCTTAAGTACAATGAGCAGTTCTTC
CASSSGLKYNEQFF
>NA|TRBJ2-7|TRBD2|TRBV19
TGTGCCAGTAGTATTTACTACGGACTAGCGGGAGGGAGGGCCTACGAGCAGTACTTC
CASSIYYGLAGGRAYEQYF
>NA|TRBJ2-3|NA|TRBV11-2
TGTGCCAGCAGCTTCGAAGGGGACTCTACAGATACGCAGTATTTT
CASSFEGDSTDTQYF
>NA|TRBJ2-3|NA|TRBV18
TGTGCCAGCTCACGCGCGGTTTCAAGCACAGATACGCAGTATTTT
CASSRAVSSTDTQYF
>NA|TRBJ2-1|NA|TRBV6-4
TGTGCCACCAGTTATAAGGGGGGCGATGAGCAGTTCTTC
CATSYKGGDEQFF
>once|TRBJ1-6|NA|TRBV25-1
TGTGCCAGCAGTGAATCAGGGCAGGGAGTATTTTCACCCCTCCACTTT
CASSESGQGVFSPLHF
>NA|TRBJ2-3|NA|TRBV7-2
TGTGCCAGCAGCGGATGGGGATCCACAGATACGCAGTATTTT
CASSGWGSTDTQYF
>NA|TRBJ1-1|NA|TRBV4-1
TGCGCCAGCAGCCAAAAAGATTACCCTGTGGGAGCTTTCTTT
CASSQKDYPVGAFF
>NA|TRBJ2-2|NA|TRBV25-1
TGTGCCAGCAGCAAGGGACAGAACACCGGGGAGCTGTTTTTT
CASSKGQNTGELFF
>NA|TRBJ2-3|NA|TRBV7-2
TGTGCCAGCAGCTTTCAGGGGCCCCTTTTTCTAGATACGCAGTATTTT
CASSFQGPLFLDTQYF
>NA|TRBJ2-2|TRBD2|TRBV3-1/TRBV3-2
TGTGCCAGCAGCCCCGCGGGGGGCTACGGAGCAAACACCGGGGAGCTGTTTTTT
CASSPAGGYGANTGELFF
>NA|TRBJ2-1|NA|TRBV9
TGTGCCAGCAGCGTAGCTGGTACAGCGAAGCAGTTCTTC
CASSVAGTAKQFF
>NA|TRBJ2-3|NA|TRBV11-2
TGTGCCAGCAGCCGCTTCACAGATACGCAGTATTTT
CASSRFTDTQYF
>NA|TRBJ1-2|NA|TRBV7-9
TGTGCCAGCAGCTTAATACAGGGCGGCTACACCTTC
CASSLIQGGYTF
>NA|TRBJ2-7|TRBD1|TRBV5-4
TGTGCCAGCAGCTTGGGCCTACCGGGACAGGGAGTAGGTTGGGAGCAGTACTTC
CASSLGLPGQGVGWEQYF
>NA|TRBJ2-5|NA|TRBV28
TGTGCCAGCAGTCACCCGACTACTCAAGAGACCCAGTACTTC
CASSHPTTQETQYF
>few|TRBJ2-1|TRBD2|TRBV6-4
TGTGCCAGCAGTGAAGAGACTAGCGGGCCCGATGAGCAGTTCTTC
CASSEETSGPDEQFF
>NA|TRBJ1-3|TRBD1|TRBV11-3
TGTGCCAGCAGCGCCGGACGGGACAGCACCATATATTTT
CASSAGRDSTIYF
>NA|TRBJ2-5|NA|TRBV14
TGTGCCAGCAGCCAAGTGGCGAGGGCTTTGCAAGAGACCCAGTACTTC
CASSQVARALQETQYF
>NA|TRBJ2-3|NA|TRBV4-3
TGCGCCAGCAGCCAAGTCAGGGCAGGGGATAGCACAGATACGCAGTATTTT
CASSQVRAGDSTDTQYF
>once|TRBJ2-7|TRBD2|TRBV9
TGTGCCAGCAGCGCTACTAGCGACTCCTACGAGCAGTACTTC
CASSATSDSYEQYF
>NA|TRBJ2-3|NA|TRBV19
TGTGCCAGTAGTATTCTTCCGGGGTTTAGCACAGATACGCAGTATTTT
CASSILPGFSTDTQYF
>NA|TRBJ2-2|NA|TRBV7-6
TGTGCCAGCAGCGGAGAGGGGGGACCCGCCCTTGGGGAGCTGTTTTTT
CASSGEGGPALGELFF
>NA|TRBJ1-2|NA|TRBV6-5
TGTGCCAGCAACGGCCTTGGGTCTGGCTACACCTTC
CASNGLGSGYTF
>NA|TRBJ2-2|TRBD1|TRBV6-4
TGTGCCAGCAGTGACCCGGACAGGGGTAGAACCGGGGAGCTGTTTTTT
CASSDPDRGRTGELFF
>NA|TRBJ2-2|NA|TRBV11-2
TGTGCCAGCGCCACCCAGGGCAACACCGGGGAGCTGTTTTTT
CASATQGNTGELFF
>NA|TRBJ1-2|NA|TRBV7-2
TGTGCCAGCAGCTTCAAACAGGGCGAGGTTGGCTACACCTTC
CASSFKQGEVGYTF
>NA|TRBJ2-2|TRBD2|TRBV27
TGTGCCAGCAGGGGGGGGACTAGCGCGTACACCGGGGAGCTGTTTTTT
CASRGGTSAYTGELFF
>NA|TRBJ1-1|NA|TRBV27
TGTGCCAGCAGTTTATTTGACGAGTACACTGAAGCTTTCTTT
CASSLFDEYTEAFF
>NA|TRBJ1-4|NA|TRBV10-2
TGCGCCATCCAAAAGGGAGATAATGAAAAACTGTTTTTT
CAIQKGDNEKLFF
>once|TRBJ2-1|NA|TRBV30
TGTGCCTGGAGTCCTATAGCGGCCACGTCCTACAATGAGCAGTTCTTC
CAWSPIAATSYNEQFF
>NA|TRBJ1-6|TRBD1|TRBV6-5
TGTGCCAGCAGAGAGGGACAGTATGATAATTCACCCCTCCACTTT
CASREGQYDNSPLHF
>NA|TRBJ1-1|TRBD1|TRBV7-3
TGTGCCAGCAGCTCTACCGGGACAGGGAGGGTGGGCATGAACACTGAAGCTTTCTTT
CASSSTGTGRVGMNTEAFF
>NA|TRBJ1-5|NA|TRBV4-3
TGCGCCAGCAGCCAGGATGCTAATCAGCCCCAGCATTTT
CASSQDANQPQHF
>NA|TRBJ2-1|TRBD2|TRBV3-1/TRBV3-2
TGTGCCAGCAGCCGGAAGGGACTAGCGGCAAACGAGCAGTTCTTC
CASSRKGLAANEQFF
>NA|TRBJ2-6|NA|TRBV27
TGTGCCAGCAGGGACACATTTCTGGGGGCCAACGTCCTGACTTTC
CASRDTFLGANVLTF
>NA|TRBJ2-3|NA|TRBV4-1
TGCGCCAGCAGCCAAGAGGGCCCAGATACGCAGTATTTT
CASSQEGPDTQYF